Presented here are 14 T cell receptor beta chains from one specimen sequenced in a study of OX40 agonist ivuxolimab in advanced cancers. Data came from immunoSEQ multiplex PCR; TCRdb stores just in-frame clones and leaves some out. In the table there are some 72,000 clones, roughly 92% of which are singletons. This specimen was CD4+ or CD8+ T cells sorted from blood, taken in a trial of the OX40 agonist ivuxolimab. The receptors originated from an adult with an advanced solid tumor such as melanoma, head and neck, liver or kidney cancer.

This chain connects TRBV7-2 to TRBJ2-7; D possibly matches TRBD1 or TRBD2 (5 bases each). Trimming took 5 bases from V and 6 from J, leaving 11 bases between them. Germline CDR1 reads SGHTA; CDR2 reads FQGNSA. The CDR3 extends over 12 amino acids. CDR3 sequence: CASSQGPAEQYF. The CDR3 DNA is TGTGCCAGCAGCCAGGGACCTGCCGAGCAGTACTTC.

CDR3 coding DNA: TGTGCCTGGAGTGAAGGGAGGGGGAACTATGGCTACACCTTC. The encoded protein is CAWSEGRGNYGYTF. The V and J genes are TRBV30 and TRBJ1-2; TRBD1 might be the D (6 bases). CDR3 size: 14 residues. Germline CDR1 and CDR2: GTSNPN and SVGIG (reference sequence). V lost 1 base to trimming and J lost 2 bases, with 11 bases between them.

Notes on this clone: Germline and junction disagree at one end, which may indicate a read error. The chain recombines TRBV28 with TRBJ1-2, with 10 bases matching TRBD1. The CDR3 spans 13 residues. Germline V CDR1 and CDR2: MDHEN, SYDVKM. The CDR3 sequence: CASSFFLGQGFFF. DNA of the CDR3: TGTGCCAGCAGTTTCTTTCTGGGACAGGGGTTTTTCTTC.

Here the CDR3 reads CAWSEGRGTNEKLFF. For the CDR3, the DNA is TGTGCCTGGAGTGAGGGAAGGGGTACTAATGAAAAACTGTTTTTT. V and J are TRBV30 and TRBJ1-4; a possible D gene is TRBD1 (5 bases). Deletions cut 1 base from V and 2 bases from J, with 11 bases between. The germline V gene encodes CDR1 GTSNPN and CDR2 SVGIG (reference sequence). The CDR3 spans 15 residues.

The table lists this clone with a count of one. The J gene is TRBJ1-2, the V gene TRBV4-1; TRBD1 matches at 8 bases. The V gene end was trimmed by 1 base and the J gene end by 9 bases; junction bases not matched to a gene: 10. The CDR3 is 15 residues long. The V gene's germline CDR1 is MGHRA and CDR2 YSYEKL. This CDR3 reads CASSQVIGQGSRYTF. CDR3 nucleotides: TGCGCCAGCAGCCAAGTCATTGGACAGGGTTCGCGCTACACCTTC.

In DNA, the CDR3 is TGTGCCAGCAGTTACGGGGGGGGAGGTACTGAAGCTTTCTTT. This translates into CASSYGGGGTEAFF. The chain has TRBV6-6 and TRBJ1-1; the D gene is possibly TRBD1 (5 bases). The V gene's germline CDR1 is MNHNY and CDR2 SVGAGI (reference sequence). Trimming left V 2 bases short and J 5 bases short, with 12 bases between. The CDR3 spans 14 residues.

This clone was found once. The chain links TRBV30 to TRBJ2-5, with D perhaps matching TRBD2 (7 bases). Germline CDR1 is GTSNPN and CDR2 is SVGIG (reference sequence). The CDR3 length is 13 residues. The ends were cut back, 2 bases at V and 4 bases at J, with 11 bases in the middle. The chain's CDR3 is CAWSRGGPETQYF. The CDR3, as DNA: TGTGCCTGGAGTAGGGGGGGGCCAGAGACCCAGTACTTC.

The genes are TRBV6-4 and TRBJ2-6; a weak D match, TRBD2 (5 bases). CDR3 length: 17 amino acids. With 4 bases removed from V and 0 bases from J, the gap between germline ends came to 13 bases. Germline V gene data show CDR1 as MRHNA and CDR2 as SNTAGT. CDR3 sequence reads: CASSAEGDLSGANVLTF. The CDR3, as DNA: TGTGCCAGCAGTGCCGAGGGCGATCTCTCTGGGGCCAACGTCCTGACTTTC.

CDR3 in DNA: TGTGCCAGCAGCTTGCAAGCGGGAGGGAGAACAGATACGCAGTATTTT. This translates into CASSLQAGGRTDTQYF. V and J are TRBV5-4 and TRBJ2-3, with 10 bases fitting TRBD2. From germline, CDR1 is SGHNT and CDR2 YYREEE (reference sequence). The CDR3 covers 16 residues. The J segment lost 3 bases and the V segment lost 1 base, leaving 5 bases of the junction unmatched.

V and J are TRBV5-6 and TRBJ2-7; TRBD1 is a possible D gene (6 bases). Germline V CDR1 and CDR2: SGHDT, YYEEEE. The CDR3 extends over 14 amino acids. Trimming removed 4 bases at V and 2 bases at J, with 13 bases between. The CDR3 sequence is CASSRWGLAYEQYF. The CDR3 coding sequence is TGTGCCAGCAGCCGGTGGGGGCTTGCCTACGAGCAGTACTTC.

The chain combines TRBV2 with TRBJ1-5, with TRBD1 as a possible D gene (5 bases). Germline CDR1 SNHLY, CDR2 FYNNEI. The V and J ends lost 1 base and 5 bases respectively, with 9 bases between them. This CDR3 is 14 amino acids long. The CDR3 sequence is CASSEGGRDQPQHF. CDR3 nucleotide sequence: TGTGCCAGCAGTGAAGGGGGCCGCGATCAGCCCCAGCATTTT.

This chain connects TRBV5-1 to TRBJ1-1; D is possibly TRBD1 (6 bases). The CDR3 loop spans 14 amino acids. V lost 2 bases to trimming and J lost 4 bases, with 12 bases between them. Germline loops: CDR1 SGHRS, CDR2 YFSETQ. The chain's CDR3 is CASSLKGEGTEAFF. CDR3 sequence (DNA): TGCGCCAGCAGCTTAAAGGGGGAGGGCACTGAAGCTTTCTTT.

The chain couples TRBV4-2 to TRBJ2-5; D could derive from TRBD1 or TRBD2 (5 bases each). Looked up from germline, CDR1 is LGHNA and CDR2 is YNFKEQ. The V and J ends lost 0 bases and 1 base respectively, with 12 bases between them. There are 16 residues in the CDR3. The CDR3 DNA sequence: TGTGCCAGCAGCCAAGAATTGGGACGGATCCAAGAGACCCAGTACTTC. This codes for CASSQELGRIQETQYF.

The chain employs TRBV7-8 and TRBJ2-7; D remains ambiguous. From germline, CDR1 is SGHVS and CDR2 FQNEAQ. The CDR3 is made up of 13 amino acids. V gave up 3 bases and J gave up 2 bases, with 8 bases separating them. CDR3 amino acids: CASSFDTPYEQYF. The CDR3 DNA reads TGTGCCAGCAGCTTTGACACGCCCTACGAGCAGTACTTC.